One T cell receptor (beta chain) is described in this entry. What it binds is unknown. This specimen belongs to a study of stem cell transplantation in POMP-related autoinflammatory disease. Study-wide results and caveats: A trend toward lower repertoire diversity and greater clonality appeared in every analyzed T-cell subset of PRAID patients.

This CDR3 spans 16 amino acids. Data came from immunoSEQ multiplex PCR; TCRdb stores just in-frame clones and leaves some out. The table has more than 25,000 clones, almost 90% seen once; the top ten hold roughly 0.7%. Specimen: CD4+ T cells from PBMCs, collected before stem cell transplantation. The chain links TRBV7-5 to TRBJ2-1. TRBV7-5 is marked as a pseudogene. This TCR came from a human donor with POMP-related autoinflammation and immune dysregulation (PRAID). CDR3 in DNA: TGTGTCAGAAGCTTAGATAGAAACCGGGCGCACAATGAGCAGTTCTTC. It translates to CVRSLDRNRAHNEQFF.